This is a list of T cell receptor beta chains from one sample in a study of blood T cells in healthy people across ages. Each CDR3 protein gets one entry after TCRdb re-called the 5' RACE reads with MiXCR. The sample lists around 1,100,000 distinct CDR3 sequences, roughly two fifths occurring once. The sample comprised blood. The receptor set was obtained from a man between 18 and 29 years old in good health. Both conserved end residues are part of each CDR3. The order of the fields is V gene, J gene, clone size, D gene, CDR3 protein, CDR3 DNA. D genes are given only for firm matches. Not all rows give a size; the values are once, few, many and, for expanded clones, a class.

>TRBV20-1|TRBJ2-5|.|.
CSPKPGYNEQYF
TGCAGCCCTAAGCCCGGATACAATGAGCAGTACTTC
>TRBV10-3|TRBJ1-2|many|.
CAITNLGAGYGYTF
TGTGCCATCACCAACCTGGGGGCAGGCTATGGCTACACCTTC
>TRBV4-3|TRBJ1-2|.|.
CASSHSRQARNYGYTF
TGCGCCAGCAGCCACTCCCGACAGGCTCGTAACTATGGCTACACCTTC
>TRBV4-3|TRBJ2-3|few|.
CASSQDWLGADTQYF
TGCGCCAGCAGCCAAGATTGGCTAGGGGCGGATACGCAGTATTTT
>TRBV20-1|TRBJ1-5|.|TRBD1
CSARDRKGQGYSNQPQHF
TGCAGTGCTAGAGATCGAAAGGGACAGGGTTATAGCAATCAGCCCCAGCATTTT
>TRBV20-1|TRBJ1-1|.|.
CSAQKAGIGTEAFF
TGCAGTGCCCAGAAGGCGGGGATTGGGACTGAAGCTTTCTTT
>TRBV6-2/TRBV6-3|TRBJ2-5|.|.
CASSYYPNEQYF
TGTGCCAGCAGTTACTACCCGAATGAGCAGTACTTC
>TRBV29-1|TRBJ2-3|many|.
CSVRAGDGTDTQYF
TGCAGCGTCAGGGCTGGTGACGGCACAGATACGCAGTATTTT
>TRBV7-2|TRBJ1-2|.|.
CASTVDGGYYGYTF
TGTGCCAGCACCGTAGATGGGGGGTACTATGGCTACACCTTC
>TRBV18|TRBJ2-1|.|.
CASSPQGPMYNEQFF
TGTGCCAGCTCACCCCAGGGGCCGATGTACAATGAGCAGTTCTTC
>TRBV6-4|TRBJ1-5|.|TRBD1
CASSDSTRQGVFDQPQHF
TGTGCCAGCAGTGACTCGACTCGACAGGGGGTGTTCGATCAGCCCCAGCATTTT
>TRBV5-6|TRBJ2-3|.|.
CASSAYGRTPGTDTQYF
TGTGCCAGCAGCGCCTACGGGCGGACACCCGGCACAGATACGCAGTATTTT
>TRBV20-1|TRBJ1-1|.|.
CSARDGGKLINTEVFF
TGCAGTGCTAGAGATGGGGGAAAACTGATTAACACTGAAGTTTTCTTT
>TRBV20-1|TRBJ2-3|few|.
CSARDEPGLTDTQYF
TGCAGTGCTAGAGATGAGCCGGGATTAACAGATACGCAGTATTTT
>TRBV15|TRBJ1-1|few|.
CATSRDPGAEAFF
TGTGCCACCAGCAGAGATCCGGGGGCTGAAGCTTTCTTT
>TRBV6-2/TRBV6-3|TRBJ2-7|once|TRBD2
CASRRLAGGNYEQYF
TGTGCCAGCAGGCGACTAGCGGGGGGGAACTACGAGCAGTACTTC
>TRBV7-9|TRBJ2-4|.|.
CASSLAPVRGQIAKNIQYF
TGTGCCAGCAGCTTAGCGCCGGTTAGGGGTCAGATAGCCAAAAACATTCAGTACTTC
>TRBV20-1|TRBJ2-7|.|.
CSASLVLAGSYEQYF
TGCAGTGCTAGCCTCGTACTAGCAGGATCCTACGAGCAGTACTTC
>TRBV12-3/TRBV12-4|TRBJ2-7|.|TRBD1
CASTLKRDSYEQYF
TGTGCCAGCACCCTGAAACGGGACAGCTACGAGCAGTACTTC
>TRBV7-3|TRBJ2-4|.|.
CASSPHRQGEQYF
TGTGCCAGCAGCCCGCACAGGCAGGGTGAGCAGTACTTC
>TRBV28|TRBJ1-1|.|.
CASIPGGDTEGFF
TGTGCCAGCATTCCGGGGGGGGACACTGAAGGTTTCTTT
>TRBV19|TRBJ2-5|once|TRBD1
CASSISGTGPETQYF
TGTGCCAGTAGTATTTCCGGGACAGGACCAGAGACCCAGTACTTC
>TRBV20-1|TRBJ2-1|few|.
CSARGRPLQFF
TGCAGTGCTAGAGGTAGACCCCTCCAGTTCTTC
>TRBV14|TRBJ2-5|.|.
CASSQGTGRFFGTQYF
TGTGCCAGCAGCCAAGGGACCGGGCGTTTTTTCGGGACCCAGTACTTC
>TRBV5-1|TRBJ1-5|.|.
CASSLGPGHNQPQHF
TGCGCCAGCAGCTTGGGGCCGGGACATAATCAGCCCCAGCATTTT
>TRBV5-5|TRBJ2-3|many|.
CASSSRLVGSTDTQYF
TGTGCCAGCAGCTCCAGACTGGTCGGGAGCACAGATACGCAGTATTTT
>TRBV12-3/TRBV12-4|TRBJ1-1|.|.
CASRDSNTEAFF
TGTGCCAGCAGGGACAGCAACACTGAAGCTTTCTTT
>TRBV20-1|TRBJ2-7|.|TRBD2
CSATHTSGRAYEQYF
TGCAGTGCTACCCACACTAGCGGGAGGGCCTACGAGCAGTACTTC
>TRBV7-2|TRBJ2-1|.|.
CASSFSGNGQFF
TGTGCCAGCAGCTTCTCGGGCAATGGGCAGTTCTTC
>TRBV7-3|TRBJ2-3|few|.
CASSREPTDTQYF
TGTGCCAGCAGCCGTGAACCCACAGATACGCAGTATTTT
>TRBV5-1|TRBJ2-1|.|.
CASSRGPRGSEQFF
TGCGCCAGCAGCCGGGGTCCCAGGGGTAGTGAGCAGTTCTTC
>TRBV4-1|TRBJ2-5|few|.
CASSQAIEPETQYF
TGCGCCAGCAGCCAAGCTATCGAGCCAGAGACCCAGTACTTC
>TRBV4-3|TRBJ1-5|few|.
CASSQTLLGGKSNQPQHF
TGCGCCAGCAGCCAAACCTTGCTCGGGGGTAAGAGCAATCAGCCCCAGCATTTT
>TRBV9|TRBJ2-5|.|.
CASSAPQGQETQYF
TGTGCCAGCAGCGCCCCACAGGGACAAGAGACCCAGTACTTC
>TRBV10-3|TRBJ1-6|.|.
CAIRAANSPLHF
TGTGCCATCAGGGCAGCGAATTCACCCCTCCACTTT
>TRBV6-5|TRBJ2-1|.|TRBD1
CASSRTGNYLNEQFF
TGTGCCAGCAGCCGGACAGGGAACTATCTCAATGAGCAGTTCTTC
>TRBV20-1|TRBJ1-1|few|TRBD1
CSARVLKGASDTEAFF
TGCAGTGCTAGAGTATTGAAGGGGGCGTCGGACACTGAAGCTTTCTTT
>TRBV15|TRBJ2-3|.|TRBD2
CATSRDRLTSGHTDTQYF
TGTGCCACCAGCAGAGATAGGTTGACTAGCGGGCACACAGATACGCAGTATTTT
>TRBV10-3|TRBJ2-1|.|TRBD2
CAIRHSGAIENEQFF
TGTGCCATCAGACATAGCGGGGCAATCGAGAATGAGCAGTTCTTC
>TRBV4-1|TRBJ1-2|.|.
CASASVSRDPRRSYTF
TGCGCCAGCGCTAGCGTAAGCCGGGACCCCCGGAGGAGCTACACCTTC
>TRBV10-3|TRBJ1-5|.|.
CATRDAPSNQPQHF
TGTGCCACCAGGGACGCCCCGAGCAATCAGCCCCAGCATTTT
>TRBV29-1|TRBJ1-1|few|.
CSVESGITEAFF
TGCAGCGTTGAATCTGGGATCACTGAAGCTTTCTTT
>TRBV25-1|TRBJ2-1|.|TRBD1
CASSYLPGQGNNEQFF
TGTGCCAGCAGCTATTTACCGGGACAGGGAAACAATGAGCAGTTCTTC
>TRBV6-5|TRBJ2-1|.|.
CASTRRGEQFF
TGTGCCAGCACGAGGAGGGGTGAGCAGTTCTTC
>TRBV4-1|TRBJ1-1|.|.
CASSHRPSVDTEAFF
TGCGCCAGCAGCCACAGACCTTCGGTGGACACTGAAGCTTTCTTT
>TRBV9|TRBJ1-2|.|.
CASSGQRQDYYGYTF
TGTGCCAGCAGCGGGCAAAGACAGGATTACTATGGCTACACCTTC
>TRBV6-6|TRBJ1-5|few|.
CASSAGGGNQPQHF
TGTGCCAGCAGCGCCGGAGGGGGCAATCAGCCCCAGCATTTT
>TRBV25-1|TRBJ2-2|.|.
CASRDTMNTGELFF
TGTGCCAGCCGGGACACCATGAACACCGGGGAGCTGTTTTTT
>TRBV7-2|TRBJ1-5|.|.
CASSLRVGSNQPQHF
TGTGCCAGCAGCTTAAGGGTAGGCAGCAATCAGCCCCAGCATTTT
>TRBV10-3|TRBJ2-2|few|TRBD1
CAISVTGTPTGELFF
TGTGCCATCAGCGTGACAGGGACACCCACCGGGGAGCTGTTTTTT
>TRBV9|TRBJ1-6|.|.
CASSVGPGSNSPLHF
TGTGCCAGCAGCGTAGGACCGGGAAGTAATTCACCCCTCCACTTT
>TRBV20-1|TRBJ2-4|.|.
CSAPGPLERYF
TGCAGTGCCCCGGGCCCCTTGGAGCGGTACTTC
>TRBV7-9|TRBJ1-3|.|TRBD1
CASSLAPGQGASGNTIYF
TGTGCCAGCAGCTTAGCGCCCGGACAGGGGGCAAGTGGAAACACCATATATTTT